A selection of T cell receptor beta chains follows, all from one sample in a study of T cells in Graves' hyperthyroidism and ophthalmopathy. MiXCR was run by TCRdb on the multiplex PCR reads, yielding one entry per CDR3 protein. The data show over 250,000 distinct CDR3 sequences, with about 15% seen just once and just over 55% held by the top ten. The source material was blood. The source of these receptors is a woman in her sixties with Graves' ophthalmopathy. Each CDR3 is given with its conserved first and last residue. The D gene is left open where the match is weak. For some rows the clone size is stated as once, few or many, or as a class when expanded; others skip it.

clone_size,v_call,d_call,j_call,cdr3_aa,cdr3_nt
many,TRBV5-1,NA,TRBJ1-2,CASSSLDGANYGYTF,TGCGCCAGCAGCTCCTTGGACGGAGCTAACTATGGCTACACCTTC
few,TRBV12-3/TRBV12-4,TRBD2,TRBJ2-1,CTSSSPGGSSPSSYNEQFF,TGTACCAGCAGTTCCCCGGGGGGGTCCAGCCCTAGCTCCTACAATGAGCAGTTCTTC
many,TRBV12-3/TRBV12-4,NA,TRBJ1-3,CASRGYGNTIYF,TGTGCCAGCAGAGGTTATGGAAACACCATATATTTT
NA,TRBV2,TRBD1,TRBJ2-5,CASSRDRGSQETQYF,TGTGCCAGCAGTAGAGACAGGGGAAGTCAGGAGACCCAGTACTTC
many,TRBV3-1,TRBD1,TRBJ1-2,CASSAGDSGYGYTF,TGTGCCAGCAGCGCCGGGGACAGCGGGTATGGCTACACCTTC
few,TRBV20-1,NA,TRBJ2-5,CSATKIGGEETQYF,TGCAGTGCTACCAAAATAGGGGGAGAAGAGACCCAGTACTTC
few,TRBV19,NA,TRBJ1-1,CASSIRHGATEAFF,TGTGCCAGTAGTATCCGACACGGGGCCACTGAAGCTTTCTTT
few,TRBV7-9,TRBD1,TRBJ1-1,CASSPLLTGTGGSTMPRTEAFF,TGTGCCAGCAGCCCCCTGCTAACCGGGACAGGGGGTTCTACAATGCCCAGGACTGAAGCTTTCTTT
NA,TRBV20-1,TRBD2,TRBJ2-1,CSAKSGGGEQFF,TGCAGTGCTAAGTCGGGGGGGGGTGAGCAGTTCTTC
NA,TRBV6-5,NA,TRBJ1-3,CASSYSGQEIGNTIYF,TGTGCCAGCAGTTACTCTGGCCAAGAGATTGGAAACACCATATATTTT
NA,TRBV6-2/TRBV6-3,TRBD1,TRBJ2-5,CASNPGTGGQETQYF,TGTGCCAGCAACCCCGGGACAGGGGGTCAAGAGACCCAGTACTTC
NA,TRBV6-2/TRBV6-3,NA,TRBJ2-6,CASSYASSGANVLTF,TGTGCCAGCAGTTACGCGAGCTCTGGGGCCAACGTCCTGACTTTC
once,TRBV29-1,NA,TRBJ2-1,CSVDPETEQFF,TGCAGTGTTGACCCAGAAACCGAGCAGTTCTTC
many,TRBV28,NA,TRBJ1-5,CASSFSGRLNQPQHF,TGTGCCAGCAGTTTTTCGGGCCGCCTCAATCAGCCCCAGCATTTT
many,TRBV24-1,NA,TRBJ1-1,CATSENRGTEAFF,TGTGCCACCAGTGAGAACAGAGGCACTGAAGCTTTCTTT
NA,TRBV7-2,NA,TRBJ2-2,CASNGQSGFFNTGELFF,TGTGCAAGCAATGGACAGTCCGGGTTTTTTAACACCGGGGAGCTGTTTTTT
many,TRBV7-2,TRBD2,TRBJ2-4,CASSPVGGENIQYF,TGTGCCAGCAGCCCGGTGGGGGGGGAGAACATTCAGTACTTC
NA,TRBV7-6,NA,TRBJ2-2,CASSLEAGMDTGELFF,TGTGCCAGCAGCTTAGAAGCGGGCATGGACACCGGGGAGCTGTTTTTT
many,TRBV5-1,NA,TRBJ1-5,CASSRRGGDQPQHF,TGCGCCAGCAGCCGCCGGGGGGGCGATCAGCCCCAGCATTTT
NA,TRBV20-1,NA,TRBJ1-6,CSARSSGQPNSPLHF,TGCAGTGCTAGGAGTTCGGGGCAGCCCAATTCACCCCTCCACTTT
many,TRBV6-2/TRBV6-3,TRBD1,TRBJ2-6,CASSGQGVISGANVLTF,TGTGCCAGCAGTGGACAGGGGGTGATCTCTGGGGCCAACGTCCTGACTTTC
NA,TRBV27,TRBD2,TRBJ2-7,CASRTFMRASGSYEQHF,TGTGCCAGCAGGACATTCATGAGGGCTAGCGGGAGCTACGAGCAGCACTTC
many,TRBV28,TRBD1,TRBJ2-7,CATNVQGVYEQYF,TGTGCCACCAACGTTCAGGGGGTCTACGAGCAGTACTTC
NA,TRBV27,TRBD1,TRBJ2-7,CASSLSTTGYEQYF,TGTGCCAGCAGTTTATCGACGACAGGGTACGAGCAGTACTTC
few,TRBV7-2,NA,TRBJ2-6,CASSSGFLSTGANVLTF,TGTGCCAGCAGCTCAGGATTTCTCTCTACTGGGGCCAACGTCCTGACTTTC
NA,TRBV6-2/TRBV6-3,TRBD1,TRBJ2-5,CASRPYRGRLYQETQYF,TGTGCCAGCAGACCTTACAGGGGGCGCCTCTACCAAGAGACCCAGTACTTC
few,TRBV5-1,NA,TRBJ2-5,CASSLSWLAEWGQETQYF,TGCGCCAGCAGCTTGTCGTGGCTAGCAGAGTGGGGGCAAGAGACCCAGTACTTC
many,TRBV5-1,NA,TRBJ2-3,CASSLAGLMDTQYF,TGCGCCAGCAGCCTGGCAGGGTTGATGGATACGCAGTATTTT
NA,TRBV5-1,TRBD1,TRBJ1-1,CASSSTGEKTEAFF,TGCGCCAGCAGCTCGACAGGGGAGAAGACTGAAGCTTTCTTT
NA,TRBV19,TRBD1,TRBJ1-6,CASSIRDRGTPLHF,TGTGCCAGTAGTATCCGGGACAGGGGGACACCCCTCCACTTT
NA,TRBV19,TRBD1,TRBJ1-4,CVSSIQGGTNEKLFF,TGTGTCAGTAGTATCCAGGGGGGAACTAATGAAAAACTGTTTTTT
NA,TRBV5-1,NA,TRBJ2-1,CASSLLGTGSYNEQFF,TGCGCCAGCAGCTTACTAGGAACGGGCTCCTACAATGAGCAGTTCTTC
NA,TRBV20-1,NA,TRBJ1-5,CSARETSVFQPQHF,TGCAGTGCTAGAGAAACGAGTGTTTTTCAGCCCCAGCATTTT
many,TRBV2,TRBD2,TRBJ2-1,CASMEAGGPSYNEQFF,TGTGCCAGCATGGAAGCGGGGGGCCCGTCCTACAATGAGCAGTTCTTC
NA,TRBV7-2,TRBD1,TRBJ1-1,CASSPYLTGQGVQNTEAFF,TGTGCCAGCAGCCCATACTTAACGGGACAGGGGGTCCAGAACACTGAAGCTTTCTTT
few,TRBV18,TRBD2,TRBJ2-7,CASSGGRAGGRSVYEQYF,TGTGCCAGCTCCGGAGGTAGAGCGGGGGGGCGATCTGTCTACGAGCAGTACTTC